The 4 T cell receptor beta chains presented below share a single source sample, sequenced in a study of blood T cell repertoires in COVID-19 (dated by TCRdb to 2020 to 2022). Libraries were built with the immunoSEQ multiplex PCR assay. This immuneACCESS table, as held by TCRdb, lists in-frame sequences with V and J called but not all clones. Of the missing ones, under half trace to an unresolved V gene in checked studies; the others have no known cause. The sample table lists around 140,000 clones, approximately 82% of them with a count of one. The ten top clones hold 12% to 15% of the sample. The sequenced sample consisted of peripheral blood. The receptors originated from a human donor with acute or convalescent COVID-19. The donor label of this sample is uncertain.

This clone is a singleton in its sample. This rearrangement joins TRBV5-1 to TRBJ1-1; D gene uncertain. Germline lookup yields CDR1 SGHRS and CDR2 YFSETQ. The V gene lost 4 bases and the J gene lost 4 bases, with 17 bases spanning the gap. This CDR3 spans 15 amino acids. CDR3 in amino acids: CASSPRMGWSTEAFF. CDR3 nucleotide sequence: TGCGCCAGCAGCCCGCGCATGGGCTGGTCCACTGAAGCTTTCTTT.

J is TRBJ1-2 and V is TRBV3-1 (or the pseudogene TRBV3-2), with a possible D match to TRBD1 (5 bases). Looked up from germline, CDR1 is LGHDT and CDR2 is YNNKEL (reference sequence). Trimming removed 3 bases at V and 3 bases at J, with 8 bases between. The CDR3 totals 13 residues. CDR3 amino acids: CASSQGGYYGYTF. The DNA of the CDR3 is TGTGCCAGCAGCCAGGGGGGGTACTATGGCTACACCTTC.

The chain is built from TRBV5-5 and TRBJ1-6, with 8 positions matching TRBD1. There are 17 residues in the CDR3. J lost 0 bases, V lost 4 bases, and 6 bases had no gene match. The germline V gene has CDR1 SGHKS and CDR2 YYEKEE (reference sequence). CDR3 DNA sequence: TGTGCCAGCAGCCCAACAGGGGGGAACTCCTATAATTCACCCCTCCACTTT. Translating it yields CASSPTGGNSYNSPLHF.

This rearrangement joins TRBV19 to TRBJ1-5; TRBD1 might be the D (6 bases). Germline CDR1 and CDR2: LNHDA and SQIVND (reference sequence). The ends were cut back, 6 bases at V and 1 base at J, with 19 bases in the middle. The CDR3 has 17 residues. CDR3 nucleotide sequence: TGTGCCAGTAGCCGAGAAAGAACAGGGTTGAGCAATCAGCCCCAGCATTTT. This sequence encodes CASSRERTGLSNQPQHF.